This T cell receptor (beta chain) was sequenced during a study of a mutant IDH1 vaccine in newly diagnosed glioma. TCRdb's table, derived via immunoSEQ multiplex PCR, lists solely in-frame clones and lacks some. The repertoire holds fewer than 30,000 clones, roughly 80% seen once, with roughly 9% in the top ten. Time point in this sample: week 11, during vaccination. Vaccination used 300 ug of mutant IDH1 20-mer peptide per dose, with topical imiquimod. General study findings and limits: Vaccine-induced responses were seen in less than 95% of patients, spanning several MHC alleles. Pseudoprogression appears to have had no connection to changes in top peripheral T cell clonotypes.

Turning to this clone: The antigen remains unidentified.

The CDR3 extends over 15 amino acids. V gave up 5 bases and J gave up 0 bases, with 10 bases separating them. The germline gives CDR1 ENHRY, CDR2 SYGVKD. This receptor was taken from a woman aged 18-35 years with glioma. This chain uses TRBV10-3 with TRBJ2-2; D is ambiguous. The starting material was PBMCs, obtained from a glioma patient whose treatment included an IDH1 peptide vaccine. Here the CDR3 DNA reads TGTGCCATCAGTTCCAACGATGCGAACACCGGGGAGCTGTTTTTT. Translated, it gives CAISSNDANTGELFF.